The rows below give T cell receptor beta chains drawn from one sample of a study of preoperative IRX-2 immunotherapy in early breast cancer. Profiled with immunoSEQ multiplex PCR; TCRdb holds only in-frame clones, not every one. The table has some 5,100 clones, about 61% seen once. Sample: tumor tissue, taken before IRX-2 immunotherapy. The receptors were gathered from a human donor with breast cancer. Each CDR3 is given without its conserved first and last residue. The D gene is left open where the match is weak.

len	v_gene	j_gene	d_gene	CDR3aa
11	TRBV30	TRBJ1-5	-	ASDWGHNQPQH
10	TRBV18	TRBJ2-7	-	ASLSTGREQY
11	TRBV14	TRBJ2-1	-	ASSPRPVDEQF
16	TRBV18	TRBJ2-1	TRBD2	ASSLWTAGLAGESEQF
14	TRBV11-3	TRBJ2-5	TRBD2	ASSRLGLAGPGVQY
13	TRBV5-1	TRBJ1-3	TRBD1	ASSTQGASGNTIY
12	TRBV19	TRBJ2-1	-	ASTPSLQGYEQF
13	TRBV6-8	TRBJ2-1	-	ASSYGFGPADEQF
16	TRBV18	TRBJ2-3	TRBD2	ASSQKGTSGTGTDTQY
14	TRBV19	TRBJ1-1	TRBD1	ASSGRPTGRNTEAF
12	TRBV29-1	TRBJ2-1	TRBD1	SVENRGSYNEQF
12	TRBV18	TRBJ2-7	TRBD1	ASSPDRSYYEQY
10	TRBV6-8	TRBJ2-1	TRBD2	ASGTSGGEQF
13	TRBV5-1	TRBJ1-1	TRBD1	ASSLGQGVNTEAF
12	TRBV7-1	TRBJ2-7	TRBD1	ASSSGQGSSEQY
12	TRBV29-1	TRBJ2-1	-	SVEDLGLYNEQF
12	TRBV7-6	TRBJ1-1	TRBD1	ASSLTGVVTEAF
12	TRBV15	TRBJ2-7	-	ATSLSTAGHEQY
10	TRBV28	TRBJ2-3	-	ASTRATDTQY
12	TRBV29-1	TRBJ1-1	TRBD1	SVVGTGVATEAF
12	TRBV19	TRBJ2-3	-	ASSNRGLTDTQY
14	TRBV19	TRBJ2-1	-	ASTDSGKEVNNEQF
12	TRBV10-2	TRBJ2-3	-	ASRKGHSTDTQY
13	TRBV28	TRBJ1-2	TRBD1	ASSLYVSGGYGYT
10	TRBV18	TRBJ2-1	-	ASSASYNEQF
16	TRBV11-3	TRBJ1-1	TRBD1	ASSQAHPGGTLNTEAF
12	TRBV6-8	TRBJ2-3	-	AISYSEVTDTQY
12	TRBV6-8	TRBJ1-2	-	ASSYSWGNYGYT
14	TRBV14	TRBJ2-1	TRBD2	ASSQDQGLVWDRQF
11	TRBV6-8	TRBJ1-1	-	ASSENEGTEAF
14	TRBV19	TRBJ1-1	TRBD1	ASSDRAQGARTEAF
12	TRBV11-3	TRBJ2-3	TRBD2	ASSSTSGSDTQY
13	TRBV15	TRBJ2-1	-	ATSRETWESNEQF
15	TRBV6-8	TRBJ1-3	TRBD1	ASSRVNRGNSGNTIY
13	TRBV7-5	TRBJ1-1	-	ASSHGGRGNTEAF
11	TRBV23-1	TRBJ1-1	-	ASSQEQRTEAF
14	TRBV15	TRBJ2-1	-	ATSRGQGGVDNEQF
12	TRBV11-3	TRBJ1-4	-	ASSLIGGGEKLF
15	TRBV11-3	TRBJ2-3	TRBD1	ASSQNSQGASTDTQY